The 28 T cell receptor beta chains listed next were all sequenced from one sample in a study of T cell changes during pregnancy in multiple sclerosis. Sequencing used immunoSEQ multiplex PCR; TCRdb keeps in-frame clones, though not all of them. The sample shows fewer than 50,000 clones, about 90% of them seen only once. Material: CD8+ T cells from peripheral blood mononuclear cells, obtained in the first trimester of pregnancy. The source of these receptors is a female donor with multiple sclerosis, enrolled in a pregnancy study.

V usage is TRBV27 and J usage is TRBJ2-6; D is undetermined. This CDR3 has 15 amino acids. Germline values: CDR1 MNHEY, CDR2 SMNVEV (reference sequence). Trimming removed 5 bases at V and 1 base at J, with 9 bases between. CDR3 bases: TGTGCCAGCAGTCCCTTAGAATCTGGGGCCAACGTCCTGACTTTC. This sequence encodes CASSPLESGANVLTF.

The rearrangement links TRBV5-6 to TRBJ2-1; D is ambiguous. This CDR3 contains 11 residues. V lost 1 base, J lost 8 bases, and 4 bases lay in between. Germline values: CDR1 SGHDT, CDR2 YYEEEE. The CDR3 here is CASSLSDEQFF. DNA for the CDR3: TGTGCCAGCAGCTTGTCGGATGAGCAGTTCTTC.

J is TRBJ1-5 and V is TRBV6-5, with TRBD1 identical over 9 bases. CDR1 and CDR2 (germline): MNHEY, SVGAGI. The CDR3 runs 16 residues. The V segment lost 4 bases and the J segment 3 bases; nucleotides outside the gene matches: 7. CDR3 DNA: TGTGCCAGCAGTTGGACCGGGACAGGGTTCAATCAGCCCCAGCATTTT. This codes for CASSWTGTGFNQPQHF.

V is TRBV7-9 and J is TRBJ2-7, with 7 bases that match TRBD2. V was pared by 5 bases and J by 2 bases, with 3 bases of the junction left unmatched. Germline CDR1 reads SEHNR; CDR2 reads FQNEAQ (reference sequence). This CDR3 has 13 amino acids. CDR3 nucleotides: TGTGCCAGCAGCGCCGGGACTACCTACGAGCAGTACTTC. Its protein is CASSAGTTYEQYF.

V gene TRBV6-5 combines with J gene TRBJ1-1, with 11 bases aligning to TRBD1. Germline assignment: CDR1 MNHEY and CDR2 SVGAGI. There are 16 residues in the CDR3. With V trimmed by 0 bases and J by 6 bases, 6 bases remained unmatched. This CDR3 is CASSYSRDRGSAEAFF. For the CDR3, the DNA is TGTGCCAGCAGTTACTCCCGGGACAGGGGGTCCGCTGAAGCTTTCTTT.

This chain joins TRBV12-5 and TRBJ2-7, with TRBD1 identical over 8 bases. CDR1 and CDR2 (germline): LGHNT, FRNRAP. V gave up 3 bases and J gave up 7 bases; unmatched junction bases: 11. The CDR3 is 15 residues long. In DNA form, the CDR3 reads TGTGCTAGTGGTTTAGGGACGGGACAGGTCTTGGAGCAGTACTTC. Translation: CASGLGTGQVLEQYF.

The chain couples TRBV29-1 to TRBJ2-1; 7 bases line up with TRBD2. The CDR3 is made up of 14 amino acids. From germline, CDR1 is SQVTM and CDR2 ANQGSEA. With 1 base clipped from V and 1 base from J, the junction kept 1 base outside the gene matches. The CDR3 DNA follows: TGCAGCGTTGAAGTCGGGAGGTCCTACAATGAGCAGTTCTTC. Amino acid sequence: CSVEVGRSYNEQFF.

V gene TRBV7-9 combines with J gene TRBJ1-5; D remains ambiguous. The germline gives CDR1 SEHNR, CDR2 FQNEAQ (reference sequence). V lost 0 bases to trimming and J lost 4 bases, with 7 bases between them. The CDR3 length is 14 residues. The CDR3 nucleotides read TGTGCCAGCAGCTTAGCGGTCGGGAATCAGCCCCAGCATTTT. Translated, it gives CASSLAVGNQPQHF.

This chain uses TRBV6-5 with TRBJ2-7; D is perhaps TRBD1 (6 bases). With 2 bases removed from V and 3 bases from J, the gap between germline ends came to 11 bases. CDR3 length equals 14 residues. Germline V gene lookup returns CDR1 MNHEY and CDR2 SVGAGI. The chain's CDR3 is CASSYGGFIYEQYF. As DNA, the CDR3 is TGTGCCAGCAGTTACGGGGGCTTTATCTACGAGCAGTACTTC.

This chain uses TRBV2 with TRBJ2-3; TRBD1 matches at 9 bases. The CDR3 extends over 13 amino acids. CDR1 and CDR2 from the germline V gene are SNHLY and FYNNEI. The junction had 6 bases not matched to a gene; V was cut back by 8 bases and J by 6 bases. The chain's CDR3 is CASPDRGMDTQYF. The CDR3 region has the DNA TGTGCCAGCCCGGACAGGGGAATGGATACGCAGTATTTT.

This chain connects TRBV6-4 to TRBJ1-6, with a tentative D call TRBD1 (6 bases). CDR1 is MRHNA and CDR2 is SNTAGT in the germline V gene. This CDR3 is 15 amino acids long. Trimming removed 0 bases from V and 10 bases from J, with 13 bases in between. CDR3 nucleotides: TGTGCCAGCAGTGACTCGGAAGAGGGGGAATCACCCCTCCACTTT. Translation gives CASSDSEEGESPLHF.

The rearrangement joins TRBV9 to TRBJ2-1, with TRBD2 identical over 7 bases. This CDR3 spans 16 amino acids. Trimming removed 0 bases from V and 3 bases from J; junction bases left unmatched: 6. From germline, CDR1 is SGDLS and CDR2 YYNGEE. As DNA, the CDR3 is TGTGCCAGCAGCGTAGGGCGGGGACTATTCTACAATGAGCAGTTCTTC. Amino acid sequence: CASSVGRGLFYNEQFF.

The V call is TRBV4-1, the J call TRBJ2-4, with D tentatively TRBD2 (5 bases). This CDR3 is 15 amino acids long. Trimming stripped 4 bases from V and 3 bases from J, with 13 bases between. The germline V gene encodes CDR1 MGHRA and CDR2 YSYEKL. CDR3 nucleotide sequence: TGCGCCAGCAGCCCGCTTGAAGGACTCAAAAACATTCAGTACTTC. Amino acid sequence: CASSPLEGLKNIQYF.

V usage is TRBV29-1 and J usage is TRBJ1-1; 7 positions match TRBD1. There are 13 residues in the CDR3. J was trimmed by 4 bases and V by 4 bases; bases with no gene match: 6. From germline, CDR1 is SQVTM and CDR2 ANQGSEA. CDR3 loop: CSVADRASTEAFF. The CDR3 DNA is TGCAGCGTTGCCGACAGGGCCAGCACTGAAGCTTTCTTT. The full variable domain, in which reference TRBV29-1 and TRBJ1-1 provide the parts outside the CDR3, is SAVISQKPSRDICQRGTSLTIQCQVDSQVTMMFWYRQQPGQSLTLIATANQGSEATYESGFVIDKFPISRPNLTFSTLTVSNMSPEDSSIYLCSVADRASTEAFFGQGTRLTVV.

This chain joins TRBV28 and TRBJ2-7; 11 bases fit TRBD1. The CDR3 runs to 18 residues. Trimming took 0 bases from V and 3 from J; bases not matched to a gene: 10. CDR1 MDHEN and CDR2 SYDVKM come from the germline V gene. The CDR3 loop reads CASSLWRGGGQGGYEQYF. CDR3 coding DNA: TGTGCCAGCAGTTTATGGCGGGGAGGGGGACAGGGGGGCTACGAGCAGTACTTC.

The V call is TRBV7-9, the J call TRBJ2-7, with D tentatively TRBD2 (5 bases). Germline V lookup: CDR1 SEHNR, CDR2 FQNEAQ (reference sequence). Trimming took 5 bases from V and 7 from J, leaving 12 bases between them. This CDR3 contains 12 residues. Here the CDR3 reads CASSPDSREQYF. The DNA of the CDR3 is TGTGCCAGCAGCCCGGACTCGAGGGAGCAGTACTTC.

V and J are TRBV5-1 and TRBJ2-7, with a weak D call TRBD1 (6 bases). Per germline, CDR1 SGHRS and CDR2 YFSETQ. Between the trimmed V and J ends, which lost 0 bases and 2 bases, there was a span of 12 bases. CDR3 length: 15 residues. Here the CDR3 DNA reads TGCGCCAGCAGCTTGGCCGGAGCAGGGGCCTACGAGCAGTACTTC. This translates into CASSLAGAGAYEQYF.

This clone showed up just a few times. V gene TRBV7-9 combines with J gene TRBJ1-2, with D uncertain. CDR3 length: 16 residues. Per the germline V gene, CDR1 is SEHNR and CDR2 is FQNEAQ (reference sequence). V was trimmed by 2 bases and J by 5 bases, leaving 18 bases between them. For the CDR3, the DNA is TGTGCCAGCAGCTTATCAACTGAAGCCGCGATGTATGGCTACACCTTC. This encodes CASSLSTEAAMYGYTF.

The genes are TRBV28 and TRBJ1-4; TRBD1 might be the D (6 bases). The germline gives CDR1 MDHEN, CDR2 SYDVKM. The length of the CDR3 is 18 residues. Trimming took 2 bases from V and 5 from J, leaving 21 bases between them. This CDR3 is CASSLKPGTRGGNEKLFF. The DNA of the CDR3 is TGTGCCAGCAGTTTAAAACCAGGGACACGGGGGGGCAATGAAAAACTGTTTTTT.

The chain uses TRBV9 and TRBJ2-3; 8 bases are a match to TRBD2. The CDR3 consists of 15 residues. Germline CDR1 reads SGDLS; CDR2 reads YYNGEE. J lost 7 bases, V lost 1 base, and 8 bases had no gene match. DNA of the CDR3: TGTGCCAGCAGCGTATTCGGCGGGGGGATAAATACGCAGTATTTT. This translates into CASSVFGGGINTQYF.

The chain has TRBV5-1 and TRBJ2-1; TRBD1 aligns across 9 bases. The CDR3 has 15 residues. J lost 9 bases, V lost 0 bases, and 7 bases had no gene match. Germline-derived CDR1 and CDR2 are SGHRS and YFSETQ. DNA of the CDR3: TGCGCCAGCAGCTTGGGCCCCGGGACAGGGAGTGAGCAGTTCTTC. This encodes CASSLGPGTGSEQFF.

This sequence joins TRBV5-8 and TRBJ1-5; D gene unclear. With 3 bases removed from V and 0 bases from J, the gap between germline ends came to 13 bases. The CDR3 consists of 16 residues. The germline CDR1 and CDR2 sequences are SGHTS and YDEGEE. The CDR3 loop is CASSSPQSYSNQPQHF. The CDR3, as DNA: TGTGCCAGCAGCTCTCCCCAATCCTATAGCAATCAGCCCCAGCATTTT.

This clone was recorded a few times. The chain combines TRBV5-4 with TRBJ1-3; D call uncertain. The CDR3 loop spans 14 amino acids. Germline values: CDR1 SGHNT, CDR2 YYREEE (reference sequence). V lost 1 base and J lost 0, with 5 bases in between. The CDR3 spells CASSLSSSGNTIYF. The CDR3 coding sequence is TGTGCCAGCAGCTTGTCGAGCTCTGGAAACACCATATATTTT.

As for this clone: A read error may account for a junction end that differs from germline. The chain carries TRBV7-2 and TRBJ1-5; 10 nucleotides align to TRBD1. Germline V lookup: CDR1 SGHTA, CDR2 FQGNSA. The CDR3 is 13 residues long. CDR3: CASSLGQGPRGNF. The CDR3 DNA reads TGTGCCAGCAGCCTGGGACAGGGGCCGCGTGGGAATTTT. Full variable domain (rest looked up from reference TRBV7-2 and TRBJ1-5): GAGVSQSPSNKVTEKGKDVELRCDPISGHTALYWYRQSLGQGLEFLIYFQGNSAPDKSGLPSDRFSAERTGGSVSTLTIQRTQQEDSAVYLCASSLGQGPRGNFGDGTRLSIL.

V and J are TRBV4-3 and TRBJ2-1, with 14 bases aligning to TRBD2. CDR3 length: 17 residues. J lost 5 bases, V lost 4 bases, and 7 bases had no gene match. The V gene's germline CDR1 is LGHNA and CDR2 YSLEER. The DNA of the CDR3 is TGCGCCAGCAGCCCTGGGACTAGCGGGGGTCCTCACAATGAGCAGTTCTTC. It translates to CASSPGTSGGPHNEQFF.

The rearrangement joins TRBV6-4 to TRBJ2-3; the D gene is possibly TRBD2 (5 bases). The germline gives CDR1 MRHNA, CDR2 SNTAGT. This CDR3 contains 15 residues. The V end lost 3 bases, the J end lost 0 bases, and 10 bases lay between the germline ends. The CDR3: CASSDGTGSTDTQYF. CDR3 coding DNA: TGTGCCAGCAGTGATGGAACGGGGAGCACAGATACGCAGTATTTT.

This rearrangement joins TRBV11-2 to TRBJ2-7; maybe TRBD2 (6 bases). This CDR3 is 16 amino acids long. Germline CDR1 is SGHAT and CDR2 is FQNNGV. Trimming left V 5 bases short and J 2 bases short, with 19 bases between. The CDR3 coding sequence is TGTGCCAGCAGCCCCCCCGCAGGGAGGTTAACCTACGAGCAGTACTTC. Its protein product is CASSPPAGRLTYEQYF.

This chain connects TRBV27 to TRBJ1-1, with D possibly TRBD1 on 6 matching bases. Germline assignment: CDR1 MNHEY and CDR2 SMNVEV (reference sequence). Trimming cost V 3 bases and J 1 base, with 9 bases left between them. The CDR3 runs to 14 residues. CDR3 nucleotides: TGTGCCAGCAGTTTCGGGGACACGAACACTGAAGCTTTCTTT. The encoded protein is CASSFGDTNTEAFF.